These 5 T cell receptor beta chains came from one sample sequenced in a study of regulatory T cells in long-lasting Graves disease. Arm-PCR of CDR3 regions and iRepertoire HTBI primers were used to build TCR beta libraries. Each CDR3 protein gets one entry after TCRdb re-called the multiplex PCR reads with MiXCR. The table has roughly 530,000 distinct CDR3 sequences, about 16% seen once. Time point specified: newly diagnosed GD, antithyroid drugs for less than 3 months. The TCR library used RNA extracted from PBMCs. The same specimen was also included in a second study, on T cells in Graves' hyperthyroidism and ophthalmopathy.

The sequencing used peripheral blood mononuclear cells (PBMCs), collected at new diagnosis, from a patient treated with antithyroid drugs. Every receptor here comes from a woman aged 40-65 years with Graves disease.

On this clonotype itself: A single base separates this from a much larger clone, so it may be a read error. DNA for the CDR3: TGTGCCAGCAGTGACCGGGGGTTGAGGGACGAGCAGTTCTTC. It is translated as CASSDRGLRDEQFF. This rearrangement joins TRBV6-2 or TRBV6-3 to TRBJ2-1; TRBD2 is a possible D gene (6 bases). Trimming removed 5 bases at V and 10 bases at J, with 18 bases between. Looked up from germline, CDR1 is MNHEY and CDR2 is SVGEGT. The CDR3 has 14 amino acids.

This clonotype was counted a few times. The V and J genes are TRBV2 and TRBJ2-5, with a possible D match to TRBD2 (7 bases). The CDR3 has 15 amino acids. CDR1 and CDR2 (germline): SNHLY, FYNNEI. With 6 bases removed from V and 2 bases from J, the gap between germline ends came to 16 bases. The CDR3 DNA reads TGTGCCAGCAGCCGCGAGGGGGGGGAGCAAGAGACCCAGTACTTC. Protein: CASSREGGEQETQYF.

This clonotype was counted a few times. The chain has TRBV10-3 and TRBJ1-2; 7 bases match TRBD1. CDR3 length: 16 amino acids. In germline, CDR1 is ENHRY, CDR2 SYGVKD. After removal of 0 bases from V and 2 bases from J, the junction contained 6 bases not matched to a gene. CDR3 coding DNA: TGTGCCATCAGTGAGTCTACAGGGGTAGTAAACTATGGCTACACCTTC. It specifies CAISESTGVVNYGYTF.

This clonotype appeared once. A much larger clone differs from this one at a single base, so this may be a read error. This chain uses TRBV6-2 or TRBV6-3 with TRBJ2-3, with TRBD2 matching 9 bases. The CDR3 runs to 15 residues. In germline, CDR1 is MNHEY, CDR2 SVGEGT. The CDR3 coding sequence is TGTGCCGTGTGGGGCGGGGGGGAAAGCACAGATACGCGGTATTTT. It yields the protein CAVWGGGESTDTRYF.

The chain combines TRBV7-6 with TRBJ2-1; D is unresolved. The germline V and J ends were trimmed by 2 bases and 7 bases, with 9 bases remaining between them. From germline, CDR1 is SGHVS and CDR2 FNYEAQ. This CDR3 contains 13 residues. The CDR3 nucleotides are TGTGCCAGCAGCTTAACCCTAGGAAATGAGCAGTTCTTC. It yields the protein CASSLTLGNEQFF.